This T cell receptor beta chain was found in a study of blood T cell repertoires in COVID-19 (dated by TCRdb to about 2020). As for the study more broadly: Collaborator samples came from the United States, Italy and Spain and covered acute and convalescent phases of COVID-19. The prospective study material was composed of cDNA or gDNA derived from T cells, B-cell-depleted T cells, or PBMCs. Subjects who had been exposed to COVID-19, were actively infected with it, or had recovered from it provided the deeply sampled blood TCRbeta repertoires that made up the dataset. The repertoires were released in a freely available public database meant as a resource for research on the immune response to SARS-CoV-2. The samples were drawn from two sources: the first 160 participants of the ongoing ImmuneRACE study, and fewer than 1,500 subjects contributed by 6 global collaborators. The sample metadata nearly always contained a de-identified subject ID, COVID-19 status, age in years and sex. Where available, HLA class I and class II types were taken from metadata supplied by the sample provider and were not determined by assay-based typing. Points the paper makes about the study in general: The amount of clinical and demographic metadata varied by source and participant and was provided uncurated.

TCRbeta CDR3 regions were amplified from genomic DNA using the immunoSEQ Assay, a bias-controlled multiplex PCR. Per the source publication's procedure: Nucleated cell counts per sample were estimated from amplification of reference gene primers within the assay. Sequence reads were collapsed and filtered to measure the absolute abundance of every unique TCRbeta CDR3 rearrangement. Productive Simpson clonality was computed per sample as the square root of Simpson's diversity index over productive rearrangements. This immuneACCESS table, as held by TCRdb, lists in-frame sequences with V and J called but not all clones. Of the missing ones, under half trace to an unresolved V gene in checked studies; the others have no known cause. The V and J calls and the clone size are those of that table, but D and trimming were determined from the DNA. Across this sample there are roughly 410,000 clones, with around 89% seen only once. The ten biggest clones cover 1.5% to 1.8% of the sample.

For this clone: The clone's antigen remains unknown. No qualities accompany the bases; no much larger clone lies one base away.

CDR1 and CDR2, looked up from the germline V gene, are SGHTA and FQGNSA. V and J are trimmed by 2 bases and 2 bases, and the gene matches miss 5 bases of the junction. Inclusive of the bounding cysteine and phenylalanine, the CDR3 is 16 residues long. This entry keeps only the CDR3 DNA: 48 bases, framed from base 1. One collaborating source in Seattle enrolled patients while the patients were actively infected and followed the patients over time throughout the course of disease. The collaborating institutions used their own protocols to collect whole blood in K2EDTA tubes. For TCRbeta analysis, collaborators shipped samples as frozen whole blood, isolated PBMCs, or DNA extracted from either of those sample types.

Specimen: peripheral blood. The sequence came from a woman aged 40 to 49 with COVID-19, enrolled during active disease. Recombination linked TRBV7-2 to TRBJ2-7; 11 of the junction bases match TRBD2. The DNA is TGTGCCAGCAGCTTATTAGCGGGGGGGGGTACCTACGAGCAGTACTTC. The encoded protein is CASSLLAGGGTYEQYF.